This T cell receptor (beta chain) is from a study of cytomegalovirus exposure and HLA in healthy donors. It was with 60 Vbeta and 13 Jbeta primers that the PCR ran. Clones were sequenced by immunoSEQ multiplex PCR, and TCRdb holds only the in-frame ones, with some missing. This table lists some 200,000 clones. The CDR3 runs 12 residues. V shed 5 bases and J 4 bases; nucleotides not matched to a gene: 1. CDR1 and CDR2 (germline): SGHTA, FQGTGA. The TCR originated in a man younger than 40 in good health and CMV-seronegative. Material: PBMCs. This chain joins TRBV7-3 and TRBJ1-2, with 7 bases that match TRBD1. The CDR3 is CASSPGGYGYTF. CDR3 sequence (DNA): TGTGCCAGCAGCCCAGGGGGCTATGGCTACACCTTC.